This TCR beta chain was recorded in a study of cytomegalovirus exposure and HLA in healthy donors. Vbeta (60) and Jbeta (13) primers were used in the PCR. Assay: immunoSEQ multiplex PCR; the TCRdb copy retains only in-frame clones and omits some. The repertoire consists of 100,000 to 150,000 clones, with about four fifths occurring once and the leading ten covering 3.6%. Findings and limits, study-wide: For cytomegalovirus status, the classifier reportedly gave diagnoses with high specificity and sensitivity. Later analysis found that TCR beta chains associated with HLA were more clonally expanded than other, equally common chains.

This clone turned up a few times. The antigen remains unidentified. All the people who gave samples were healthy bone marrow donors. This receptor was obtained from a woman aged 40 to 50 in good health and CMV-seropositive. The sequenced sample consisted of PBMCs.

This chain's CDR3 is CASSFQTLEAFF. DNA for the CDR3: TGTGCCAGCAGCTTCCAAACTCTAGAAGCTTTCTTT. The chain links TRBV7-2 to TRBJ1-1; no definite D call. Looked up from germline, CDR1 is SGHTA and CDR2 is FQGNSA. V was pared by 3 bases and J by 8 bases, with 10 bases between. The CDR3 runs 12 residues.